This TCR beta chain is drawn from a study of blood T cell repertoires in COVID-19. Overall study: PBMCs, B-cell-depleted T cells, or T cells provided the cDNA or gDNA that made up the material.

Trimming left V 5 bases short and J 8 bases short, with 7 bases between. The CDR3 spans 10 residues. Germline V gene data show CDR1 as DFQATT and CDR2 as SNEGSKA (reference sequence). Original methodology: Nucleated cell number was recorded as an estimate derived from reference gene primer amplification. The repertoire was sequenced with immunoSEQ multiplex PCR; TCRdb's copy has only in-frame clones and lacks some. V and J calls and clone size are given by that table; D and trimming were obtained from the DNA. The sample lists under 60,000 clones, under 95% seen once, with approximately 4% in the top ten.

The source of this sequence is a human donor in a cohort sampled during active COVID-19. The sequenced sample consisted of peripheral blood. The chain uses TRBV20-1 and TRBJ2-4, with D unresolved. The DNA for the CDR3 is TGCAGTGCTGCCCTAGACATTCAGTACTTC. It encodes CSAALDIQYF.